Presented here are 8 T cell receptor beta chains from one specimen sequenced in a study of blood T cell repertoires in COVID-19. Sequenced by immunoSEQ multiplex PCR; TCRdb stores in-frame clones only, minus some. The sample lists around 160,000 clones; approximately 91% were seen once. The specimen was peripheral blood. The receptors originated from a human donor in a cohort sampled during active COVID-19.

The chain carries TRBV11-3 and TRBJ2-1, with TRBD1 as a possible D gene (7 bases). Germline CDR1 is SGHNT and CDR2 is YENEEA. Trimming shortened V by 2 bases and J by 4 bases, and 9 bases separated the two germline ends. The CDR3 runs 14 residues. The DNA for the CDR3 is TGTGCCAGCAGCTTACAGGGGGGTTACAATGAGCAGTTCTTC. Protein sequence: CASSLQGGYNEQFF. Filled out from reference TRBV11-3 and TRBJ2-1, the complete variable domain reads EAGVVQSPRYKIIEKKQPVAFWCNPISGHNTLYWYLQNLGQGPELLIRYENEEAVDDSQLPKDRFSAERLKGVDSTLKIQPAELGDSAVYLCASSLQGGYNEQFFGPGTRLTVL.

The chain joins TRBV5-8 to TRBJ2-1; 8 bases line up with TRBD1. V was clipped by 0 bases and J by 4 bases; unmatched bases: 9. The germline V gene encodes CDR1 SGHTS and CDR2 YDEGEE. The CDR3 consists of 17 residues. The CDR3 bases are TGTGCCAGCAGCTTGGCCGAGGCAGGGGGCCTTTACAATGAGCAGTTCTTC. It codes for CASSLAEAGGLYNEQFF.

The chain recombines TRBV7-3 with TRBJ2-1; TRBD1 might be the D (6 bases). The CDR3 loop spans 15 amino acids. CDR1 is SGHTA, CDR2 FQGTGA, per germline. V lost 5 bases and J 6 bases, leaving 17 bases between the germline ends. The CDR3 DNA reads TGTGCCAGCAGCGCCCAAACAGGGAATGGCAATGAGCAGTTCTTC. Translated: CASSAQTGNGNEQFF. The whole variable domain, filled in from reference TRBV7-3 and TRBJ2-1, reads GAGVSQTPSNKVTEKGKYVELRCDPISGHTALYWYRQSLGQGPEFLIYFQGTGAADDSGLPNDRFFAVRPEGSVSTLKIQRTERGDSAVYLCASSAQTGNGNEQFFGPGTRLTVL.

The gene calls are TRBV10-3 and TRBJ2-7, with D unclear. V lost 2 bases and J lost 0, with 11 bases in between. The CDR3 runs to 15 residues. CDR1 and CDR2 (germline): ENHRY, SYGVKD. The CDR3 region has the DNA TGTGCCATCAGTGAGACGTCAGCGACCTCCTACGAGCAGTACTTC. Translating it yields CAISETSATSYEQYF.

This clone was seen a single time. The V and J genes are TRBV11-2 and TRBJ1-2; D is unresolved. This CDR3 is built from 13 residues. With 5 bases removed from V and 6 bases from J, the gap between germline ends came to 13 bases. Germline loops: CDR1 SGHAT, CDR2 FQNNGV. CDR3: CASSPRLGDGYTF. As DNA, the CDR3 is TGTGCCAGCAGCCCGCGGCTAGGCGATGGCTACACCTTC.

This chain uses TRBV18 with TRBJ1-5; 8 nucleotides line up with TRBD1. The junction had 7 bases not matched to a gene; V was cut back by 4 bases and J by 2 bases. The CDR3 has 16 residues. Germline loops: CDR1 KGHSH, CDR2 LQKENI. The CDR3 sequence is CASSLQGAVGNQPQHF. The CDR3, as DNA: TGTGCCAGCTCACTGCAGGGGGCAGTGGGCAATCAGCCCCAGCATTTT.

Only one count was recorded for this clone. The chain uses TRBV11-2 and TRBJ1-1, with 9 positions matching TRBD1. This CDR3 contains 19 residues. In germline, CDR1 is SGHAT, CDR2 FQNNGV. V dropped 5 bases and J dropped 0; count of bases not matched to a gene: 16. CDR3 in amino acids: CASSPDRQGVTVMNTEAFF. CDR3 in DNA: TGTGCCAGCAGCCCCGACAGACAGGGGGTCACCGTTATGAACACTGAAGCTTTCTTT.

Only a few counts were recorded for this clone. The CDR3 nucleotides read TGTGCCAGCAGTTTTCGTGGGAGCTATGGCTACACCTTC. Translated: CASSFRGSYGYTF. The chain carries TRBV28 and TRBJ1-2; D not resolved. Germline loops: CDR1 MDHEN, CDR2 SYDVKM. The CDR3 consists of 13 residues. Trimming cost V 3 bases and J 4 bases, with 9 bases left between them.